This T cell receptor (beta chain) was identified in a study of Graves' ophthalmopathy and Graves' hyperthyroidism. The V gene lost 4 bases and the J gene lost 4 bases, with 13 bases spanning the gap. Germline CDR1 DFQATT, CDR2 SNEGSKA (reference sequence). This CDR3 region has 13 residues. The study amplified TCR beta CDR3 regions using RNA transcripts. After a first-round RT-PCR with HTBI primers, a second-round multiplex PCR was run. Each CDR3 protein is one row after TCRdb ran MiXCR on the multiplex PCR reads. The table includes about 620,000 distinct CDR3 sequences, about 20% detected once. This clonotype was observed many times.

This TCR was recovered from a woman aged 18 to 35 with stable Graves' hyperthyroidism. Some clones in this sample may be carry-over from other donors' samples. The chain uses TRBV20-1 and TRBJ2-5, with D possibly being TRBD1 or TRBD2 (5 bases each). The sequenced sample consisted of peripheral blood. CDR3: CSAIRGDGETQYF. The CDR3 nucleotides read TGCAGTGCTATCCGAGGGGACGGAGAGACCCAGTACTTC.